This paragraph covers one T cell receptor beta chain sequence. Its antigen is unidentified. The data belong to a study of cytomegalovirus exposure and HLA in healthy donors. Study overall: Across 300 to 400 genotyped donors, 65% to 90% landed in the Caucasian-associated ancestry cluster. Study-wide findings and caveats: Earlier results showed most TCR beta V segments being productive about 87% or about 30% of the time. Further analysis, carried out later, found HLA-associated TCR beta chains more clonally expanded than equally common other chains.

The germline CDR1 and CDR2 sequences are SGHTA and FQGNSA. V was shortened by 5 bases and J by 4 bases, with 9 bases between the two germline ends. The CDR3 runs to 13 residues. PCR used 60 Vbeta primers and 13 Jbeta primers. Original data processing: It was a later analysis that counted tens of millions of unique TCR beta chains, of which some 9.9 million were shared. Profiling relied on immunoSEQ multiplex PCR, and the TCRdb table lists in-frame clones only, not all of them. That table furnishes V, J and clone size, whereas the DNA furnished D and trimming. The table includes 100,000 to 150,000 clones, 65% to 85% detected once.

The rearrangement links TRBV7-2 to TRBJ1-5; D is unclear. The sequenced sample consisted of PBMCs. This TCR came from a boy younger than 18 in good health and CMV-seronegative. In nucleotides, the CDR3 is TGTGCCAGCAGCCGGGATTCAAATCAGCCCCAGCATTTT. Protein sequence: CASSRDSNQPQHF.